This is a list of T cell receptor beta chains from one sample in a study of control samples from healthy donors and cancer patients. Assay used: immunoSEQ multiplex PCR; TCRdb lists only in-frame clones, some missing. The data show 70,000 to 80,000 clones, roughly 89% seen once. The sequenced sample consisted of PBMCs. The receptors stem from a woman aged 50 to 60 with colorectal cancer. The CDR3 runs from the conserved cysteine through the conserved F or W. The order of the fields is clone size, J gene, D gene, V gene, CDR3 DNA, CDR3 protein. D genes are given only for firm matches. Expanded clones are given a class, and other clones once, few, many or no size at all.

once,TRBJ1-1,-,TRBV2,TGTGCCAGCAAGAGGAACACTGAAGCTTTCTTT,CASKRNTEAFF
-,TRBJ1-5,-,TRBV2,TGTGCCAGCAGTGAAGTCTGGGGGGCCGAGGGCCCCCAGCATTTT,CASSEVWGAEGPQHF
-,TRBJ2-3,TRBD2,TRBV9,TGTGCCAGCAGCGCCTACTACAGGGAGCCTAGCGGGGGGGACACAGATACGCAGTATTTT,CASSAYYREPSGGDTDTQYF
-,TRBJ1-2,TRBD1,TRBV2,TGTGCCAGCAATCTCAGAGGGGGCGAGGGCTATGGCTGCACCTTC,CASNLRGGEGYGCTF
-,TRBJ1-3,-,TRBV6-5,TGTGCCAGCACCCTAGGGCGTACCTGGAGTCACACCATATATTTT,CASTLGRTWSHTIYF
-,TRBJ1-2,-,TRBV6-6,TGTGCCAGCAGTTACACAAGCTATGGCTACACCTTC,CASSYTSYGYTF
-,TRBJ2-5,-,TRBV18,TGTGCCAGCTCAGGGGGCCGAGAGACCCAGTACTTC,CASSGGRETQYF
few,TRBJ2-3,TRBD1,TRBV28,TGTGCCAGCAGCCAACCTATAATTCGGACAGGGATCACAGATACGCAGTATTTT,CASSQPIIRTGITDTQYF
-,TRBJ2-5,TRBD2,TRBV6-2/TRBV6-3,TGTGCCAGCAGTTTGGGACTAGCCCGTGAGACCCAGTACTTC,CASSLGLARETQYF
-,TRBJ1-1,-,TRBV19,TGTGCCAGTAGTAGAGACACTGTGGAAACTGAAGCTTTCTTT,CASSRDTVETEAFF
-,TRBJ2-1,-,TRBV4-3,TGCGCCAGCAGCCACCCCGACAGGTACAATGAGCAGTTCTTC,CASSHPDRYNEQFF
-,TRBJ1-3,-,TRBV7-2,TGTGCCAGCAGCTTAGACAGCTCTGGAAACACCATATATTTT,CASSLDSSGNTIYF
-,TRBJ1-1,-,TRBV4-3,TGCGCCAGCAGCCCGCGGGCCAGCTTGAACACTGAAGCTTTCTTT,CASSPRASLNTEAFF
once,TRBJ2-5,TRBD1,TRBV6-5,TGTGCCAGCAGTCGGGACAGGGGGCGAGGAGAGACCCAGTACTTC,CASSRDRGRGETQYF
once,TRBJ1-2,-,TRBV3-1/TRBV3-2,TGTGCCAGCAGCCAAGTATCGGGGCCCAGAGGCGGCTACACCTTC,CASSQVSGPRGGYTF
-,TRBJ1-3,-,TRBV29-1,TGCAGCGTTGGGGGGTTGGGTGGAAACACCATATATTTT,CSVGGLGGNTIYF
once,TRBJ1-4,-,TRBV7-9,TGTGCCAGCAGCTTATCCGGGAGTGAAAAACTGTTTTTT,CASSLSGSEKLFF
-,TRBJ2-5,-,TRBV3-1/TRBV3-2,TGTGCCAGCAGCCAAGAAAGGTCGAGCAAGGAGACCCAGTACTTC,CASSQERSSKETQYF
few,TRBJ2-3,TRBD2,TRBV2,TGTGCCAGCATGGGACTAGCGGGGGGGCTGCGCACAGATACGCAGTATTTT,CASMGLAGGLRTDTQYF
-,TRBJ1-1,-,TRBV19,TGTGCCAGCAGAGTTACACGGAACACTGAAGCTTTCTTT,CASRVTRNTEAFF
-,TRBJ1-1,-,TRBV11-3,TGTGCCAACCCCACCCCCCTCGAAGGTATAAGTGAGCGAAACACTGAAGCTTTCTTT,CANPTPLEGISERNTEAFF
once,TRBJ1-3,-,TRBV9,TGTGCCAGCAGCGCGGGGGACAACTCTGGAAACACCATATATTTT,CASSAGDNSGNTIYF
-,TRBJ1-1,TRBD1,TRBV3-1/TRBV3-2,TGTGCCAGCAGCCGTATAACCGGGACAGGGAGGGGCACTGAAGCTTTCTTT,CASSRITGTGRGTEAFF
-,TRBJ2-3,TRBD2,TRBV7-8,TGTGCCAGCAGCTTGAGCGGGGGGAGGGCAGATACGCAGTATTTT,CASSLSGGRADTQYF
-,TRBJ1-5,-,TRBV10-2,TGCGCCAGCAGCTCCGGGACAAATAATCAGCCCCAGCATTTT,CASSSGTNNQPQHF
-,TRBJ2-3,-,TRBV9,TGTGCCAGCAGCTCGGACAGCAATACGCAGTATTTT,CASSSDSNTQYF
-,TRBJ2-4,-,TRBV10-3,TGTGCCATCAGTGGTCAGGGAGGCAAAAACATTCAGTACTTC,CAISGQGGKNIQYF
-,TRBJ1-1,-,TRBV5-6,TGTGCCAGCAGCGCGATTGGGGGGCTGGAAACTGAAGCTTTCTTT,CASSAIGGLETEAFF
-,TRBJ2-2,-,TRBV5-1,TGCGCCAGCAGGCAGGGATACGGGGAGCTGTTTTTT,CASRQGYGELFF
-,TRBJ1-3,-,TRBV9,TGTGCCAGCAGCGTAGATCAGTCTGGAAACACCATATATTTT,CASSVDQSGNTIYF
-,TRBJ2-1,TRBD1,TRBV27,TGTGCCAGCAGTTACGGGACAGGGTACTACAATGAGCAGTTCTTC,CASSYGTGYYNEQFF
-,TRBJ1-2,TRBD1,TRBV4-1,TGCGCCAGCAGCCAAGCAGGACAGGGGACTTATGGCTACACCTTC,CASSQAGQGTYGYTF
few,TRBJ2-2,-,TRBV6-5,TGTGCCAGCAGTTACGACTCGGGGGTCGGGGAGCTGTTTTTT,CASSYDSGVGELFF
-,TRBJ1-1,-,TRBV6-6,TGTGCCAGCAGTTTCGAGGGGCTGTTGAACACTGAAGCTTTCTTT,CASSFEGLLNTEAFF
-,TRBJ1-1,-,TRBV14,TGTGCCAGCAGGTCCACAGGGATCACTGAAGCTTTCTTT,CASRSTGITEAFF
-,TRBJ2-3,-,TRBV4-1,TGCGCCAGCAGCTTACGGGACCTAAGCACAGATACGCAGTATTTT,CASSLRDLSTDTQYF
-,TRBJ2-2,TRBD1,TRBV6-5,TGTGCCAGCAGGTTCGGCAGGGGGTCCGGGGAGCTGTTTTTT,CASRFGRGSGELFF
-,TRBJ2-3,TRBD2,TRBV25-1,TGTGCCAGCAGTGAACTAGCGGGGCGGCATACGCAGTATTTT,CASSELAGRHTQYF
-,TRBJ1-2,-,TRBV7-9,TGTGCCAGCAGCACCCCCTCCGGCAGGGGCATGATTGACTATGGCTACACCTTC,CASSTPSGRGMIDYGYTF
-,TRBJ2-3,-,TRBV4-3,TGCGCCAGCAGCCAAGAGTACCTGGGGGATACGCAGTATTTT,CASSQEYLGDTQYF
-,TRBJ1-2,-,TRBV2,TGTGCCAGCAGTTCTTGGGTTTTGGATGGCTACACCTTC,CASSSWVLDGYTF
-,TRBJ2-2,-,TRBV10-2,TGCGCCAGCAGCGAGACCGGGACACCTCACACCGGGGAGCTGTTTTTT,CASSETGTPHTGELFF
once,TRBJ2-1,-,TRBV4-1,TGCGCCAGCAGCCAAGAAGAGGAAGGGGACTCCTACAATGAGCAGTTCTTC,CASSQEEEGDSYNEQFF